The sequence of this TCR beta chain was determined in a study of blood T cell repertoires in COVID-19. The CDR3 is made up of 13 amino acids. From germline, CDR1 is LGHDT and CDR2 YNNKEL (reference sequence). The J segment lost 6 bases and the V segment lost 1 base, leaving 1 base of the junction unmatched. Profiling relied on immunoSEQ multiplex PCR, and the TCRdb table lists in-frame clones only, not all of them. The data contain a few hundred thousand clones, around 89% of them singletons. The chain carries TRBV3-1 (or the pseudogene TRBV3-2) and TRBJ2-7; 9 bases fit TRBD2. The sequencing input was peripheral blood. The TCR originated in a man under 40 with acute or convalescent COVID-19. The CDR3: CASSQAAGGEQYF. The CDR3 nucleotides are TGTGCCAGCAGCCAAGCAGCGGGAGGCGAGCAGTACTTC.